This T cell receptor beta chain was sequenced in a study of blood T cell repertoires in COVID-19. Whole-study context: Material from acute and convalescent COVID-19 was sourced from the United States, Italy and Spain. T cells, B-cell-depleted T cells, or PBMCs supplied cDNA or gDNA.

Seattle's cohort entered during active infection and was followed longitudinally. TCRdb keeps only in-frame clones here, not all; method: immunoSEQ multiplex PCR. Of 170,000 or so clones in the sample, around 83% were seen once. There are 13 residues in the CDR3. Unmatched junction bases numbered 4, after V lost 3 bases and J lost 8 bases. Germline V CDR1 and CDR2: MNHEY, SVGEGT. This sequence was found in a woman between 65 and 79 years old with COVID-19, enrolled during active disease. Source material: peripheral blood. The chain employs TRBV6-2 or TRBV6-3 and TRBJ1-2; TRBD1 agrees at 9 bases. The CDR3 region is CASSYRGQGGYTF. The CDR3 DNA reads as TGTGCCAGCAGTTATAGGGGACAGGGCGGCTACACCTTC.